This T cell receptor (beta chain) came from a study of T-cell reconstitution after alpha-beta-depleted transplantation in children. Study-wide results and limits: Diversity and T-cell counts at one year after transplant derived mostly from new T cells.

Preparation of the TCRbeta library used unique molecular identifiers. MiXCR, run by TCRdb on the PCR reads, gives a single entry per CDR3 protein. This table has about 260,000 distinct CDR3 sequences, 7.5% to 9.5% appearing once. A remark on this clonotype: As yet, its antigen is unknown. A much more abundant neighbour one base away suggests this may be a read error.

This CDR3 is 17 amino acids long. Trimming shortened V by 2 bases and J by 2 bases, and 16 bases separated the two germline ends. The V gene's germline CDR1 is MNHEY and CDR2 SVGAGI. The rearrangement uses TRBV6-5 and TRBJ2-1, with D possibly being TRBD1 or TRBD2 (5 bases each). The material sequenced was PBMCs, mostly from graft donor cells, taken 180 days after TCRalphabeta/CD19-depleted stem cell transplant. This clonotype originated in a male patient younger than 18 who had a stem cell transplant for acute lymphoblastic leukemia, so the T cells may come from the graft donor. The CDR3 spells CASSYSRGRAPYNEQFF. The CDR3, as DNA: TGTGCCAGCAGTTACAGCCGGGGCAGGGCTCCCTACAATGAGCAGTTCTTC.